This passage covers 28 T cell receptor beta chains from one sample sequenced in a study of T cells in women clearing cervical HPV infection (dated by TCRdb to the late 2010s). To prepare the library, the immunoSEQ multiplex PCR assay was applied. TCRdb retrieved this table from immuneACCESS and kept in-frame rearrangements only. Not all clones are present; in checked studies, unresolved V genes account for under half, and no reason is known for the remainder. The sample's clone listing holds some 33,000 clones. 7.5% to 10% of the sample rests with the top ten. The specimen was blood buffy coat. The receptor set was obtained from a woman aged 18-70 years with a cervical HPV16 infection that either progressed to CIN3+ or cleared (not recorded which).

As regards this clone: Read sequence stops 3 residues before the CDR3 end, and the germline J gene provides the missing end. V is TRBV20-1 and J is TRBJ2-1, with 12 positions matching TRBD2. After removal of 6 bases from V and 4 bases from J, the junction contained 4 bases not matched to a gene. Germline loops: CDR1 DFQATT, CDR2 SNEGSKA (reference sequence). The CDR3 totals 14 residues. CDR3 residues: CSANGLAGYNEQFF. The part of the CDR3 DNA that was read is TGCAGTGCCAACGGACTAGCGGGGTACAATGAG.

The CDR3 bases that were read are TGTGCCAGCAGCGACGGGGTCTCTGGAAACACC. Residues: CASSDGVSGNT. The entire CDR3 protein reads CASSDGVSGNTIYF. The chain combines TRBV2 with TRBJ1-3, with unresolved D. The read comes to an end 3 residues before the CDR3 does, leaving the germline J gene to fill in the end. The CDR3 covers 14 residues. The germline gives CDR1 SNHLY, CDR2 FYNNEI. Trimming removed 6 bases at V and 0 bases at J, with 9 bases between. The full variable domain, completed using reference TRBV2 and TRBJ1-3, is EPEVTQTPSHQVTQMGQEVILRCVPISNHLYFYWYRQILGQKVEFLVSFYNNEISEKSEIFDDQFSVERPDGSNFTLKIRSTKLEDSAMYFCASSDGVSGNTIYFGEGSWLTVV.

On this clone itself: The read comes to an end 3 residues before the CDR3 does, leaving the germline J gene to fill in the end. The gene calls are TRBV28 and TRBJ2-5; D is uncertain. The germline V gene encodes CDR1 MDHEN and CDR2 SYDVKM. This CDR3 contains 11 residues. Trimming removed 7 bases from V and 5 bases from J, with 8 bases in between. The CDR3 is CASMYLETQYF. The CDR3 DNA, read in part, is TGTGCCAGCATGTACTTGGAGACC.

The CDR3 bases that were read are TGCAGTGCGACCGGGACAGGGGGCGTTTTCGGCAATCAGCCC. Its translation is CSATGTGGVFGNQP. The full CDR3 protein reads CSATGTGGVFGNQPQHF. The rearrangement links TRBV20-1 to TRBJ1-5, with 12 bases matching TRBD1. The read falls 3 residues short of the CDR3 end, and the missing part is taken from the germline J gene. V was pared by 6 bases and J by 2 bases, with 11 bases of the junction left unmatched. The germline V gene has CDR1 DFQATT and CDR2 SNEGSKA (reference sequence). This CDR3 has 17 amino acids.

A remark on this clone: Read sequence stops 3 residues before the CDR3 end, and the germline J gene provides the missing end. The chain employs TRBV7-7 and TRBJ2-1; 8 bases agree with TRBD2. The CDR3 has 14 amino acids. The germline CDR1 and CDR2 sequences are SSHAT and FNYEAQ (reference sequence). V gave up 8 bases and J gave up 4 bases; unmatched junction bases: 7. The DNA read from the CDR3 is TGTGCCAGCGGCACGGGGGGGCTATACAATGAG. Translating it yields CASGTGGLYNE. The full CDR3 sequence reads CASGTGGLYNEQFF.

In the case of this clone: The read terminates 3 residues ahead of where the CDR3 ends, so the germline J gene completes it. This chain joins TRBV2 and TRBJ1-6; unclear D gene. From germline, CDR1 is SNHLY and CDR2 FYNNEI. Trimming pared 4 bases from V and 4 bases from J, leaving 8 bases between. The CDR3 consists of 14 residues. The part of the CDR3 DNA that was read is TGTGCCAGCAGTGTAGCCACTTATAATTCACCC. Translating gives CASSVATYNSP. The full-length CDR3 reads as CASSVATYNSPLHF.

The chain's CDR3 is CASSLDAGKPDTQYF. CDR3 bases read: TGTGCCAGCAGCTTAGACGCAGGGAAGCCAGATACG. The chain employs TRBV11-2 and TRBJ2-3; a weak D match, TRBD1 (5 bases). The read is 3 residues too short to cover the CDR3 end, so that end is filled in from the germline J gene. V lost 0 bases and J 4 bases, leaving 11 bases between the germline ends. Germline V gives CDR1 SGHAT, CDR2 FQNNGV. This CDR3 contains 15 residues.

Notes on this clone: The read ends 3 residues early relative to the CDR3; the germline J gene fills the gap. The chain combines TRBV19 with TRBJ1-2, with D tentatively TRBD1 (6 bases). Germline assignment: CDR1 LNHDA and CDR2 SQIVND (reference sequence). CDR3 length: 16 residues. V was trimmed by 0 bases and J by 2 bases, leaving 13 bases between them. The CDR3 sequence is CASSIDQGTTNYGYTF. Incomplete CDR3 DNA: TGTGCCAGTAGTATAGATCAGGGGACTACAAACTATGGC.

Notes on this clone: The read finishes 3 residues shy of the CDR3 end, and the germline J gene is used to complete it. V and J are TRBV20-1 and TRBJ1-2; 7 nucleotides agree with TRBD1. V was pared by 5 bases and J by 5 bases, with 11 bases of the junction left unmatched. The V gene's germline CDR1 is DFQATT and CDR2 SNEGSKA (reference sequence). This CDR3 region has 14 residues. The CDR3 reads CSAYPGQPNYGYTF. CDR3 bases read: TGCAGTGCTTATCCGGGACAGCCAAATTATGGC.

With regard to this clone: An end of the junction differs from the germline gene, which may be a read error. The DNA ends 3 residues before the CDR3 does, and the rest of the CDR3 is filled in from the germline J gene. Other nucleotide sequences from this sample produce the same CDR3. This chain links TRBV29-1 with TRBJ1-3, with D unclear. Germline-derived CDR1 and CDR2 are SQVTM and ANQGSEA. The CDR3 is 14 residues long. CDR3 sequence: CSVEEDRSGNTIYF. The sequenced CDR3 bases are TGCAGCGTTGAAGAGGACCGTTCGGGGAACACA. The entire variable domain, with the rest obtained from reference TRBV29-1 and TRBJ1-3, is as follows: SAVISQKPSRDICQRGTSLTIQCQVDSQVTMMFWYRQQPGQSLTLIATANQGSEATYESGFVIDKFPISRPNLTFSTLTVSNMSPEDSSIYLCSVEEDRSGNTIYFGEGSWLTVV.

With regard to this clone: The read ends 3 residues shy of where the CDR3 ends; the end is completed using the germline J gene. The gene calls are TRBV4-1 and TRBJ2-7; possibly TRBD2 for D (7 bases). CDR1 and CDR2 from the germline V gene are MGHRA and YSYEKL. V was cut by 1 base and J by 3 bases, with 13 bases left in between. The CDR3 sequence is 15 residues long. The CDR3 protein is CASSQARGGGYEQYF. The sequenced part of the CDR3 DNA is TGCGCCAGCAGCCAAGCAAGGGGGGGTGGCTACGAG.

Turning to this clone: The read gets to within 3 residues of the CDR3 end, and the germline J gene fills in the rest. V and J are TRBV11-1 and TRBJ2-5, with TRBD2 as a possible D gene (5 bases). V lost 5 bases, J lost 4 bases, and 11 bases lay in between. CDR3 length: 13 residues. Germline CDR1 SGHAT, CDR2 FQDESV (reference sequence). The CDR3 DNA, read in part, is TGTGCCAGCAGCCCCGTCAGCGGAGAGACC. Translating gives CASSPVSGET. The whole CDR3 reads CASSPVSGETQYF.

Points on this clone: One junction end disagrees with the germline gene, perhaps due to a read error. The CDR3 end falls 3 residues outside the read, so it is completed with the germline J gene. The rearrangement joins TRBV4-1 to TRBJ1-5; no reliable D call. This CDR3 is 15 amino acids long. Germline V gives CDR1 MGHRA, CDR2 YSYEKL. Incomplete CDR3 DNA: TGCGCTAGCAGCCAAGACTCCAGTAGCAATCAGCCC. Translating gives CASSQDSSSNQP. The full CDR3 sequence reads CASSQDSSSNQPQHF.

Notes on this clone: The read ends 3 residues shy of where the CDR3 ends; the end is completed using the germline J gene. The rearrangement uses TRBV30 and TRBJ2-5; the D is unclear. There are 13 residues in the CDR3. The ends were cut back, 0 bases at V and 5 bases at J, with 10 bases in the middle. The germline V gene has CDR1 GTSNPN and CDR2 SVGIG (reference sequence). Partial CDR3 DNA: TGTGCCTGGAGTGTCGATAGGCGGGAGACC. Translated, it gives CAWSVDRRET. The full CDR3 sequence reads CAWSVDRRETQYF.

CDR3 DNA (partial): TGTGCCAGCAGTGAATCTCCGGCGACAGATCTTGATGAC. Its protein is CASSESPATDLDD. The complete CDR3 sequence is CASSESPATDLDDYTF. The V call is TRBV2, the J call TRBJ1-2; TRBD1 is a possible D gene (5 bases). The read stops 3 residues short of the end of the CDR3; the missing end is completed from the germline J gene. The CDR3 is 16 amino acids. The germline gives CDR1 SNHLY, CDR2 FYNNEI. Based on the CDR3 plus reference TRBV2 and TRBJ1-2, the full variable domain is EPEVTQTPSHQVTQMGQEVILRCVPISNHLYFYWYRQILGQKVEFLVSFYNNEISEKSEIFDDQFSVERPDGSNFTLKIRSTKLEDSAMYFCASSESPATDLDDYTFGSGTRLTVV.

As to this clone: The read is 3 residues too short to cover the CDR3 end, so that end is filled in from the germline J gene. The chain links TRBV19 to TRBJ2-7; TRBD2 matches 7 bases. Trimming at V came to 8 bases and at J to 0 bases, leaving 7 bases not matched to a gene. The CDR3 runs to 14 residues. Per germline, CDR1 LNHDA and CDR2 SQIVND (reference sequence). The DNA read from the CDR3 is TGTGCCAGTTCCGCGGGAGATTCCTCCTACGAG. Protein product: CASSAGDSSYE. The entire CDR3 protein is CASSAGDSSYEQYF.

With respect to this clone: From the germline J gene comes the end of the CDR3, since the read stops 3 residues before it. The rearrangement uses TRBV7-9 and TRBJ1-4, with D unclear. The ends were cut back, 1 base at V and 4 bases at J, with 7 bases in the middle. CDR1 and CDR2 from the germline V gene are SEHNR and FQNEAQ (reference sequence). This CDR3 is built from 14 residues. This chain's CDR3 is CASSLGAFNEKLFF. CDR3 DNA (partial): TGTGCCAGCAGCTTAGGGGCTTTTAATGAAAAA.

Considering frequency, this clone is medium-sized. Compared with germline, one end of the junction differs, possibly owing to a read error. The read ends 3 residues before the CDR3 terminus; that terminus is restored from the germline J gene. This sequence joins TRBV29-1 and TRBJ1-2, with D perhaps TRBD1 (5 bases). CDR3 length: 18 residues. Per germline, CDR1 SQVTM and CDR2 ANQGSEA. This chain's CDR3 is CSVPTETGTSGSKYDYTF. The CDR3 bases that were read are TGCAGCGTACCTACAGAAACCGGGACTAGCGGGAGTAAGTATGAC.

The DNA read from the CDR3 is TGCAGTGGGGGGACTAGACACAATGAG. Its protein product is CSGGTRHNE. The CDR3, in full, reads CSGGTRHNEQFF. This chain connects TRBV20-1 to TRBJ2-1; 8 bases are a match to TRBD2. Read data end 3 residues before the CDR3 end; the end is taken from the germline J gene. V lost 7 bases, J lost 5 bases, and 4 bases stayed unmatched. Germline CDR1 and CDR2: DFQATT and SNEGSKA (reference sequence). The CDR3 runs 12 residues.

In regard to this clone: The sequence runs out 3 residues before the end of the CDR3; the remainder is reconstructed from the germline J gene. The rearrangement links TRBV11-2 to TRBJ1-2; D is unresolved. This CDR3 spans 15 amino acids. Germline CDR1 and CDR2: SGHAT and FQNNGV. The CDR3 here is CASSLDSSGVYDYTF. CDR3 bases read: TGTGCCAGCAGCTTAGATAGTAGCGGAGTCTACGAC.

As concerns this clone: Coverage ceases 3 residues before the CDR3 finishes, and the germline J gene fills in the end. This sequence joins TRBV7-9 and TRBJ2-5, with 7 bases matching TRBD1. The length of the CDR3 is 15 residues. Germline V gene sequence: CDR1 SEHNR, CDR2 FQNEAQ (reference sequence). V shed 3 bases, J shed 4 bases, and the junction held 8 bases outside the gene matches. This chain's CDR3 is CASSFRTGGPETQYF. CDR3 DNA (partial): TGTGCCAGCAGCTTTAGGACAGGCGGCCCAGAGACC.

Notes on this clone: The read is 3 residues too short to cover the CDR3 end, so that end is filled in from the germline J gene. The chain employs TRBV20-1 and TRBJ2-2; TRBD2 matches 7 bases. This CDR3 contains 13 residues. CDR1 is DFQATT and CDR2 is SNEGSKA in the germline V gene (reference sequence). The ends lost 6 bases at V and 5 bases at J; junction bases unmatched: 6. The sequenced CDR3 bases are TGCAGTGCCTCGACTAGCAGGACCGGGGAG. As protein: CSASTSRTGE. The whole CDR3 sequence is CSASTSRTGELFF.

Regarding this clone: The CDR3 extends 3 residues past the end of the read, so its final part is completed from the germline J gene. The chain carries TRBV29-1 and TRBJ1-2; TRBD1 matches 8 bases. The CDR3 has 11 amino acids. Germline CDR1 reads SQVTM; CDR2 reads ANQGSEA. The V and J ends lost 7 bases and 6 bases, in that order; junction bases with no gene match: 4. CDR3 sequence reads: CSDQQGDGYTF. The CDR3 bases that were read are TGCAGCGACCAACAGGGGGATGGC.

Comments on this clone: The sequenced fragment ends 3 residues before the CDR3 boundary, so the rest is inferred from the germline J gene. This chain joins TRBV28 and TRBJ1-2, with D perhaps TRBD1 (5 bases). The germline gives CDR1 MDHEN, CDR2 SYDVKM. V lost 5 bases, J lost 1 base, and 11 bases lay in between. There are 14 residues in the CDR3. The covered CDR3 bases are TGTGCCAGCAGTGACAGATTCCTTAACTATGGC. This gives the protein CASSDRFLNYG. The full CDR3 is CASSDRFLNYGYTF.

The covered CDR3 bases are TGTGCCAGCAGCGTAAATCCTTCCGGGACACCCGGACTAGCGAGATACAATGAG. Its protein product is CASSVNPSGTPGLARYNE. The complete CDR3 protein is CASSVNPSGTPGLARYNEQFF. The V and J genes are TRBV9 and TRBJ2-1; 9 nucleotides line up with TRBD2. The sequence runs out 3 residues before the end of the CDR3; the remainder is reconstructed from the germline J gene. Germline CDR1 SGDLS, CDR2 YYNGEE. J gave up 4 bases and V 1 base, and 21 bases lay outside the gene matches. This CDR3 region has 21 residues.

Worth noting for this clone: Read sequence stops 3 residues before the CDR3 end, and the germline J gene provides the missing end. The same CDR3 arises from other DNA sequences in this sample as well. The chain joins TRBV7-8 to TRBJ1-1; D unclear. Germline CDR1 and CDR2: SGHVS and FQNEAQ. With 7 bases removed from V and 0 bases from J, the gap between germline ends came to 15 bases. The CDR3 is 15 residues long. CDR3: CASTWSSVVNTEAFF. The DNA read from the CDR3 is TGTGCCAGCACATGGTCATCGGTAGTGAACACTGAA.

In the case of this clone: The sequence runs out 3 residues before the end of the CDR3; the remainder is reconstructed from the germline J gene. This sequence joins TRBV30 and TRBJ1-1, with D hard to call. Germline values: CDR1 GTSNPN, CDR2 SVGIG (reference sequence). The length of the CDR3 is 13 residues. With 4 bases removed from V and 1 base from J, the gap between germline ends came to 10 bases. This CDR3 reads CAWISLPNTEAFF. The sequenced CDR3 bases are TGTGCCTGGATTTCCCTTCCGAACACTGAA.

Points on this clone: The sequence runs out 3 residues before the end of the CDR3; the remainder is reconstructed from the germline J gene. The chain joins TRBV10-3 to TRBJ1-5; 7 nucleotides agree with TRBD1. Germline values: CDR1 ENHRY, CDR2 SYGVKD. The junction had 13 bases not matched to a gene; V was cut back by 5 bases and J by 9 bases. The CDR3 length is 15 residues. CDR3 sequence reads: CAISPTGRSVTPQHF. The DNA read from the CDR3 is TGTGCCATCAGTCCGACAGGGCGGTCGGTAACGCCC.